This TCR beta chain was found in a study of T cell changes during pregnancy in multiple sclerosis. Sequencing used immunoSEQ multiplex PCR; TCRdb keeps in-frame clones, though not all of them. The profile covers 55,000 to 80,000 clones, with over 85% appearing a single time and 3.2% taken by the ten largest. This clone was picked up one time. Here the sequenced sample was CD8+ T cells from peripheral blood mononuclear cells, taken in the second trimester of pregnancy. The source of this sequence is a female donor with multiple sclerosis, enrolled in a pregnancy study.

CDR3 nucleotide sequence: TGTGCCAGCAGCTTTCCGGGAGGGGGGGAGGGTGATACGCAGTATTTT. Translation: CASSFPGGGEGDTQYF. The chain joins TRBV7-8 to TRBJ2-3; 8 nucleotides align to TRBD2. Germline V gene sequence: CDR1 SGHVS, CDR2 FQNEAQ. Germline trimming cut 3 bases from V and 6 bases from J; bases unmatched to any gene: 11. CDR3 length: 16 amino acids.